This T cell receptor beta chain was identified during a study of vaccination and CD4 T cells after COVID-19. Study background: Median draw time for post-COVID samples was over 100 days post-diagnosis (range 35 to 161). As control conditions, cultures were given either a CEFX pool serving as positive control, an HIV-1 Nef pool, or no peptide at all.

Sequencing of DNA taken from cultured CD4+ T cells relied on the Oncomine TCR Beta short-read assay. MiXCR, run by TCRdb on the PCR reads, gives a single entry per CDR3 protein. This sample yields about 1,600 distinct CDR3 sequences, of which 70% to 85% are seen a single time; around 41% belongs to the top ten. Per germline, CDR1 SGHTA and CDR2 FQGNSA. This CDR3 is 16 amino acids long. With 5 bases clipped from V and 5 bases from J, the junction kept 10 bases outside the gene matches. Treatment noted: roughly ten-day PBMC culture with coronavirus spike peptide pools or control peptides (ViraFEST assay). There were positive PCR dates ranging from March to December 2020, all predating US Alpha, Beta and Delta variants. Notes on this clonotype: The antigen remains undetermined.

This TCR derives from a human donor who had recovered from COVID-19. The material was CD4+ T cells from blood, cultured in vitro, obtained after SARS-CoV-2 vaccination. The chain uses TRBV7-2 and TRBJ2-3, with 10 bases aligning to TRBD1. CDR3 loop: CASSAMTGGEVDTQYF. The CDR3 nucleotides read TGTGCCAGCAGCGCTATGACAGGGGGCGAGGTAGATACGCAGTATTTT.